The entry that follows covers one TCR beta chain sequence. Just one base apart from a much larger clone, this may be a read error. Arm-PCR with iRepertoire HTBI primers amplified the CDR3 regions for these TCR beta libraries. Via MiXCR, TCRdb re-called the multiplex PCR reads, giving one row per CDR3 protein. The table has roughly 410,000 distinct CDR3 sequences, over 14% seen once; the top ten hold over 7.5%. These data are taken from a study of regulatory T cells in long-lasting Graves disease. Described time point: newly diagnosed GD, antithyroid drugs for less than 3 months. After RNA was extracted from PBMCs, the TCR library was made from it. CDR3 length: 13 residues. CDR1 is SNHLY and CDR2 is FYNNEI in the germline V gene. V shed 2 bases, J shed 9 bases, and the junction held 7 bases outside the gene matches. These data are also associated with another study on T cells in Graves' hyperthyroidism and ophthalmopathy.

This receptor was identified in a woman aged 40-49 years with Graves disease. Material: peripheral blood mononuclear cells (PBMCs), obtained at new diagnosis, from a patient treated with antithyroid drugs. This sequence joins TRBV2 and TRBJ2-7; 7 bases fit TRBD2. Here the CDR3 DNA reads TGTGCCAGCAGTGAAACGCCCCGCGGGGGGCAGTACTTC. Its protein product is CASSETPRGGQYF.